This entry concerns a single TCR beta chain. What this receptor recognizes is not known. No qualities accompany the bases; no much larger clone lies one base away. The germline V gene gives CDR1 as SGHAT and CDR2 as FQNNGV. Unmatched junction bases come to 1, with V trimmed by 6 bases and J by 5 bases. The CDR3 holds 13 amino acids from the cysteine to the phenylalanine. Kept here is only the CDR3 DNA, which spans 39 bases and is read in frame from base 1. This specimen comes from a study of blood T cell repertoires in COVID-19 (dated by TCRdb to between 2020 and 2021). Context from the whole study: Collaborator samples came from the United States, Italy and Spain and covered acute and convalescent phases of COVID-19. The prospective study material was composed of cDNA or gDNA derived from T cells, B-cell-depleted T cells, or PBMCs. Deeply sampled blood TCRbeta repertoires from subjects exposed to, actively infected with, or recovered from COVID-19 were included in the dataset. The repertoires were released in a freely available public database meant as a resource for research on the immune response to SARS-CoV-2. The samples were drawn from two sources: the first 160 participants of the ongoing ImmuneRACE study, and 950 to 1,500 subjects contributed by 6 global collaborators. A de-identified subject ID, COVID-19 status, age in years and sex were almost always included in the sample metadata. Where HLA class I and class II types were available, the types were taken from metadata supplied by the sample provider, not from assay-based typing.

The immunoSEQ Assay, a bias-controlled multiplex PCR, was used to amplify TCRbeta CDR3 regions from genomic DNA. Per the authors' processing: Nucleated cell counts per sample were estimated from amplification of reference gene primers within the assay. To quantify the absolute abundance of each unique TCRbeta CDR3 rearrangement, sequence reads were collapsed and filtered. For each sample, productive Simpson clonality was calculated as the square root of Simpson's diversity index across productive rearrangements. Drawn from immuneACCESS, this table holds only the in-frame rearrangements with V and J called that TCRdb kept. Clones are partly lost; checked studies trace under half to an unresolved V gene and leave the rest unexplained. V and J calls and clone size are those listed in that table; D and trimming were worked out from the DNA. Present in this sample are almost 350,000 clones, 88% of which were seen just once. Clones ranked in the top ten supply over 1% of the sample.

Enrolling through a virtual design, the prospective study's participants ranged in age from roughly 18 to 95 years and lived across about two dozen United States geographic areas. Cohort assignment in the prospective study relied on participant-reported clinical history from a screening survey and a study questionnaire. Exposed participants had been in contact with someone with a PCR-confirmed or clinician-diagnosed COVID-19 case within 2 weeks of study entry. In the prospective study, whole blood, serum and a nasopharyngeal or oropharyngeal swab were collected from each participant by mobile phlebotomists. Participants in the prospective study had the option to provide additional blood draws and questionnaires over an approximately two-month period. Blood samples from the prospective study were shipped frozen or at room temperature prior to DNA extraction. Overall study outcomes, separate from this receptor: The quantity of clinical and demographic metadata differed by source and by participant and was supplied without curation.

Sequenced input: PBMCs or T cells enriched from blood (not recorded which). This receptor was obtained from a young woman who had been exposed to COVID-19. The sequence joins TRBV11-2 to TRBJ2-5, and TRBD1 aligns with 12 junction nucleotides. The nucleotide sequence reads TGTGCCAGCAGGGGACAGGGGGCTGAGACCCAGTACTTC. This is translated as CASRGQGAETQYF.